This T cell receptor (beta chain) was retrieved from a study of cytomegalovirus exposure and HLA in healthy donors. Study-wide background: According to later analysis, the same platform produced the roughly 120 validation and several hundred first-cohort repertoires. Whole-study results and caveats: In a later analysis, first-cohort TCR clusters were found to tend to co-occur in the approximately 120 validation repertoires. Rare TCR sequences predominated, though certain public TCRs were found in many donors. The study designated 164 TCR beta chains cytomegalovirus-associated.

Points on this clone: Its matching antigen is unknown.

CDR1 and CDR2 (germline): MNHNS, SASEGT. The CDR3 runs 14 residues. Trimming left V 10 bases short and J 0 bases short, with 15 bases between. Produced via immunoSEQ multiplex PCR; TCRdb's table is partial and in-frame only. The repertoire includes about 57,000 clones, more than 85% of them detected once, and approximately 6.3% sits in the top ten. The V call is TRBV6-1, the J call TRBJ1-1; D is perhaps TRBD1 (6 bases). This receptor was obtained from a woman between 18 and 29 years old in good health and CMV-seronegative. The sample was PBMCs. The CDR3 sequence is CAIRGFGVNTEAFF. As DNA, the CDR3 is TGTGCCATTAGGGGGTTTGGGGTGAACACTGAAGCTTTCTTT.